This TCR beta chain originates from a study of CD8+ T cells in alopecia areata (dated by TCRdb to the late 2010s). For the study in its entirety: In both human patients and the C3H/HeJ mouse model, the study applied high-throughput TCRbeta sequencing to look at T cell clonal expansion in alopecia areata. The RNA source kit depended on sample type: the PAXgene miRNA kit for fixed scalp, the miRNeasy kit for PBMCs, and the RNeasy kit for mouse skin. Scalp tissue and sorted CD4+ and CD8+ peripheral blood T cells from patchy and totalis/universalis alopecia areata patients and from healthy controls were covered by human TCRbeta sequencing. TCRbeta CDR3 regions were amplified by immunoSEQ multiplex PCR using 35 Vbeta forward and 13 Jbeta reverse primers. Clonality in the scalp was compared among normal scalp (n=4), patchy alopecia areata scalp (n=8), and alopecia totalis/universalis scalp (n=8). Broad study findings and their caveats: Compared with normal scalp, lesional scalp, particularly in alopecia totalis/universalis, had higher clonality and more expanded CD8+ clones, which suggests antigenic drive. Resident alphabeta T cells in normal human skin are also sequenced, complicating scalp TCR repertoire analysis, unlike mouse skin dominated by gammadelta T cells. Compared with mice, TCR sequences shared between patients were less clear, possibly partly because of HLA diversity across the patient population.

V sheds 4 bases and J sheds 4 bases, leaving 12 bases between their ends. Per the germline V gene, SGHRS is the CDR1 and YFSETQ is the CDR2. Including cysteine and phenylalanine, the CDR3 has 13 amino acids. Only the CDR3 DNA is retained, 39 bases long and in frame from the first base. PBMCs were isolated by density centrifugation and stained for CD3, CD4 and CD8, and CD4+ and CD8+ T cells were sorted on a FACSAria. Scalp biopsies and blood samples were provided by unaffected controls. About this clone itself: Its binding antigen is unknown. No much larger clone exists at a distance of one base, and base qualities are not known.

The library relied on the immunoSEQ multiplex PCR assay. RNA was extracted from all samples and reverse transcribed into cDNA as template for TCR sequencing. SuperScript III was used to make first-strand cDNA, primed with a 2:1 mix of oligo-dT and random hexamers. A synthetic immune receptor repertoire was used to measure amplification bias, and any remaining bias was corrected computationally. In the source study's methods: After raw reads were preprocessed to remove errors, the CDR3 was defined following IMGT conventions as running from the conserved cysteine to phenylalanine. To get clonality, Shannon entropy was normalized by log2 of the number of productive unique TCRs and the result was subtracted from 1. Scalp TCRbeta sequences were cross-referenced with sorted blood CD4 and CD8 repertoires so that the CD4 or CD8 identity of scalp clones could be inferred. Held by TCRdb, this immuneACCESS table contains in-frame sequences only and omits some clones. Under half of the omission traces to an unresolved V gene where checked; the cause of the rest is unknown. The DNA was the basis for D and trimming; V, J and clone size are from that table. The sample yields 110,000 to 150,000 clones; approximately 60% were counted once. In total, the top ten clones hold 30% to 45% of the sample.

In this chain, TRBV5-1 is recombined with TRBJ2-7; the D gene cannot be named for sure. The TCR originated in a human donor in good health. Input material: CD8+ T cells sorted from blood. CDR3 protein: CASSIRDGYEQYF. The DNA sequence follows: TGCGCCAGCAGCATCCGAGACGGTTACGAGCAGTACTTC.